Sequencing of this TCR beta chain was carried out in a study of cytomegalovirus exposure and HLA in healthy donors. Notes on the study in general: Associated with cytomegalovirus, according to the listing, were 150 to 200 TCR beta chains. Diagnosis of cytomegalovirus status made by the classifier reportedly showed high specificity and sensitivity.

Produced via immunoSEQ multiplex PCR; TCRdb's table is partial and in-frame only. The repertoire holds fewer than 200,000 clones, with about 90% as singletons. Points on this clone: As yet, its antigen is unknown.

The CDR3 is 15 amino acids. Germline trimming cut 5 bases from V and 7 bases from J; bases unmatched to any gene: 11. Germline CDR1 MNHEY, CDR2 SMNVEV (reference sequence). The chain employs TRBV27 and TRBJ2-1, with 7 bases identical to TRBD1. The sequence was collected from a woman aged 25 to 45 in good health and CMV-seronegative. Sample: PBMCs. The CDR3: CASSPQQGFRNEQFF. CDR3 sequence (DNA): TGTGCCAGCAGTCCCCAACAGGGGTTTAGGAATGAGCAGTTCTTC.